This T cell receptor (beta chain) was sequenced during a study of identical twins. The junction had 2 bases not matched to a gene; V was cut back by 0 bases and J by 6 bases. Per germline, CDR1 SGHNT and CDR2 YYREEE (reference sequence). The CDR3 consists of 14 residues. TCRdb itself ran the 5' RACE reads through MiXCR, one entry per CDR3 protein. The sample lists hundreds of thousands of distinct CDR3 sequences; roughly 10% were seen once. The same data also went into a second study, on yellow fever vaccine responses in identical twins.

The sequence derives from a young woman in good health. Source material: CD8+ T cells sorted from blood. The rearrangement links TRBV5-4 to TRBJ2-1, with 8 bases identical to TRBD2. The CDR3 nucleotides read TGTGCCAGCAGCTTGGCCCGGGGGGGCAATGAGCAGTTCTTC. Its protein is CASSLARGGNEQFF.